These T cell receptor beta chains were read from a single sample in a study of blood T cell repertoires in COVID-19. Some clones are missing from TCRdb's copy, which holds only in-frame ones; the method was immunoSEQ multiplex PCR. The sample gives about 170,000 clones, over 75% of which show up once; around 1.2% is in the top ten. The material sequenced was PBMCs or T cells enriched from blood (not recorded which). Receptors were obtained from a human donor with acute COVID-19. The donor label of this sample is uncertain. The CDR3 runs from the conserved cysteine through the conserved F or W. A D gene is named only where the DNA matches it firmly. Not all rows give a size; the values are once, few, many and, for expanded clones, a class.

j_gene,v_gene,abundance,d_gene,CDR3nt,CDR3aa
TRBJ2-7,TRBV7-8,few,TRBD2,TGTGCCAGCAGCTTAGCGCGGGGGGGTCACGAGCAGTACTTC,CASSLARGGHEQYF
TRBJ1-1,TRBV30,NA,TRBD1,TGTGCCTGGATTCGACAGGGGACAACCCTGAACACTGAAGCTTTCTTT,CAWIRQGTTLNTEAFF
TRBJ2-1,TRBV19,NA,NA,TGTGCCAGTAGTATGGGACATTACCGGAGCTCCTACAATGAGCAGTTCTTC,CASSMGHYRSSYNEQFF
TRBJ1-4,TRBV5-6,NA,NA,TGTGCCAGCAGCTTGGGGTGGGAGGGATCCGGACTGTTTTTT,CASSLGWEGSGLFF
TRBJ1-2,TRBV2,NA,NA,TGTGCCAGCAGTGAACAGGGGAACTATGGCTACACCTTC,CASSEQGNYGYTF
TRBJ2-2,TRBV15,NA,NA,TGTGCCACCAGCCCCCGTCCCCCCCGGAACACCGGGGAGCTGTTTTTT,CATSPRPPRNTGELFF
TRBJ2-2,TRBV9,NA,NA,TGTGCCAGCAGCGTGGAGCTGCCGGGGGCCGGGGAGCTGTTTTTT,CASSVELPGAGELFF
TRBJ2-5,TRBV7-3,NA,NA,TGTGCCAGCAGCTTACAGGGTCTTGAGACCCAGTACTTC,CASSLQGLETQYF
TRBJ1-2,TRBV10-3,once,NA,TGTGCCATCAGTGAGTCAGGCGGCAGTTACTATGGCTACACCTTC,CAISESGGSYYGYTF
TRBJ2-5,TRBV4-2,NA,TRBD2,TGTGCCAGCAGCTACGGCAGCGGGGGGGAGACCCAGTACTTC,CASSYGSGGETQYF
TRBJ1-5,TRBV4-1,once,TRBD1,TGCGCCAGCAGCCCCAGACAGGGGAATCAGCCCCAGCATTTT,CASSPRQGNQPQHF
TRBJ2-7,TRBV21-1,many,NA,TGTGCCCCAGGTCTCTACGAGCAGTACTTC,CAPGLYEQYF
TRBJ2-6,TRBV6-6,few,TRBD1,TGTGCCAGCAGTCCCGGGACAGGCCACTCTGGGGCCAACGTCCTGACTTTC,CASSPGTGHSGANVLTF
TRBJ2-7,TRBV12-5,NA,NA,TGTGCTAGTGGTTTGGTCCGGGGTTGGGGGGACCCGATTGAGCAGTACTTC,CASGLVRGWGDPIEQYF
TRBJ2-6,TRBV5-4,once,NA,TGTGCCAGCAGCATGCAGGGGACTGGGGCCAACGTCCTGACTTTC,CASSMQGTGANVLTF
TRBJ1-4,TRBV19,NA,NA,TGTGCCAGTGGCCGGGAAGGGACTAATGAAAAACTGTTTTTT,CASGREGTNEKLFF
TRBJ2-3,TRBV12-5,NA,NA,TGTGCTAGTTTGTCTCTAGGCAAAATAGGTGATACGCAGTATTTT,CASLSLGKIGDTQYF
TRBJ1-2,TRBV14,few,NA,TGTGCCAGCAGCCCCTCATGGGGGCACCAGGGCGGCTACACCTTC,CASSPSWGHQGGYTF
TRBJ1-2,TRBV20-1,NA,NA,TGCAGTGCTGGGTCAGGGCTAGGCTACACCTTC,CSAGSGLGYTF
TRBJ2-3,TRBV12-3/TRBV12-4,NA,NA,TGTGCCAGCAGTTTCTCGTCAGATACGCAGTATTTT,CASSFSSDTQYF
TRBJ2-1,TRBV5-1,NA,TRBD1,TGCGCCAGCAGCTCGATCGACAGGGATGAGCAGTTCTTC,CASSSIDRDEQFF
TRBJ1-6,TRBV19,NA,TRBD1,TGTGCCAGTAGTAAACCACCGGGACAGGGGGCAGCTTCACCCCTCCACTTT,CASSKPPGQGAASPLHF
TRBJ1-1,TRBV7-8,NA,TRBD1,TGTGCCAGCAGCCCCCGACAGGGATGGACTGAAGCTTTCTTT,CASSPRQGWTEAFF
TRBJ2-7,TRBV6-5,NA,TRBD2,TGTGCCAGTCCGCGGGGGGGCTACGAGCAGTACTTC,CASPRGGYEQYF
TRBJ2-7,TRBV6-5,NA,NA,TGTGCCAGCAGCCCCCCGGACAGCTCCTCTTTCAAGCAGTACTTC,CASSPPDSSSFKQYF
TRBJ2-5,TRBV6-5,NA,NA,TGTGCCAGCAGTTACTCGCGGGGTTCAGAGACCCAGTACTTC,CASSYSRGSETQYF
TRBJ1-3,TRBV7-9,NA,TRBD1,TGTGCCAGCAGCTGGCGACCGGGACAGGGGGCCTCTGGAAACACCATATATTTT,CASSWRPGQGASGNTIYF
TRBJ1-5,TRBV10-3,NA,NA,TGTGCCATCCGAGTAGAGGGGGATAGCAATCAGCCCCAGCATTTT,CAIRVEGDSNQPQHF
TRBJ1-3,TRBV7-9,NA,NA,TGTGCCAGCAGCTTTACAGAGCCCGGAAACACCATATATTTT,CASSFTEPGNTIYF
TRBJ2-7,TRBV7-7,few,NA,TGTGCCAGCAGCTCAGGGGTAGGACGGGCCTACGAGCAGTACTTC,CASSSGVGRAYEQYF
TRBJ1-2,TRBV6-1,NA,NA,TGTGCCAGCAGTGAAGCGACGGGGTATGGCTACACCTTC,CASSEATGYGYTF
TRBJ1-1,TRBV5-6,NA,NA,TGTGCCAGCAGCTTGCAGACTGAAGCTTTCTTT,CASSLQTEAFF
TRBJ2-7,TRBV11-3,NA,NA,TGTGCCAGCAGCTCGGACAACGAGCAGTACTTC,CASSSDNEQYF
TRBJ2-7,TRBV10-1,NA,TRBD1,TGCGCCAGCAGTGAGCCGGGGACAGGGAAGTACGAGCAGTACTTC,CASSEPGTGKYEQYF
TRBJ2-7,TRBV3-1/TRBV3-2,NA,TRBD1,TGTGCCAGCAGCCGCAACAGGGGTGGGAGCTCCTACGAGCAGTACTTC,CASSRNRGGSSYEQYF
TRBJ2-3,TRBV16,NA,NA,TGTGCCAGCAGCCAATCAGGTCAGGTCGCGCAGTATTTT,CASSQSGQVAQYF
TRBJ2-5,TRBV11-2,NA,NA,TGTGCCAGCAGCCCCCGACAGTTAGAGACCCAGTACTTC,CASSPRQLETQYF
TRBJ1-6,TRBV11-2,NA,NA,TGTGCCAGCAGCTTAACGTTGGGGGGGGCTGGGTCACCCCTCCACTTT,CASSLTLGGAGSPLHF
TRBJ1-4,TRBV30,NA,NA,TGTGCCTTACAGGTTTCAAATGAAAAACTGTTTTTT,CALQVSNEKLFF
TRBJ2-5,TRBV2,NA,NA,TGTGCCAGCAGGGGGCGCCTCCAAGAGACCCAGTACTTC,CASRGRLQETQYF
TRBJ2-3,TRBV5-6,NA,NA,TGTGCCAGCAGCACCACAGGGTCCCCCACAGATACGCAGTATTTT,CASSTTGSPTDTQYF
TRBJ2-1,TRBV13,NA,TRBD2,TGTGCCAGCAGCTTAGTGGGACTAAGGGCCAATGAGCAGTTCTTC,CASSLVGLRANEQFF
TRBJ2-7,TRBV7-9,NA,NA,TGTGCCAGCAGCTTTAGAGACTACGAGCAGTACTTC,CASSFRDYEQYF
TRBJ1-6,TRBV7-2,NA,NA,TGTGCCAGCAGCAAGGACAGCTCCTCCTATAATTCACCCCTCCACTTT,CASSKDSSSYNSPLHF
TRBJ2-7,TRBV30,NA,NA,TGTGCCTGGAGTGTTGGACTGGGATCCTACGAGCAGTACTTC,CAWSVGLGSYEQYF